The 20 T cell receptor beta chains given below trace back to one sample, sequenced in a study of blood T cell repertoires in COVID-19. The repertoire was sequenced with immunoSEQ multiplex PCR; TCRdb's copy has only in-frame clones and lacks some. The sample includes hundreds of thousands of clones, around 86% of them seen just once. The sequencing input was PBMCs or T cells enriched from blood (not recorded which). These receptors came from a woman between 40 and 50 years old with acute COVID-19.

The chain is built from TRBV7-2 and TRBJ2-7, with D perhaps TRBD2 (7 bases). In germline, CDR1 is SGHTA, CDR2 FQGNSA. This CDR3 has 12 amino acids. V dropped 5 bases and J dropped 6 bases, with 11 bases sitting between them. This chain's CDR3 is CASSRGASEQYF. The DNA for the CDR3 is TGTGCCAGCAGCCGGGGGGCCAGCGAGCAGTACTTC.

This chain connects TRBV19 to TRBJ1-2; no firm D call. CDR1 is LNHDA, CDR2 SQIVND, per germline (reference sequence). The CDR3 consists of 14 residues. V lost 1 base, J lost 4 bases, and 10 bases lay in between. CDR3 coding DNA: TGTGCCAGTAGTATAGCCATCTACTCCTATGGCTACACCTTC. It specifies CASSIAIYSYGYTF.

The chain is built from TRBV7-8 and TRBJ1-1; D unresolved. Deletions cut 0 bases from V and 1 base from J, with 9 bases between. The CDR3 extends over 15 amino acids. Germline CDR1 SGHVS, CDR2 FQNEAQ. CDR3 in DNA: TGTGCCAGCAGCTTAGCCCCAGGCTGGAACACTGAAGCTTTCTTT. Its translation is CASSLAPGWNTEAFF.

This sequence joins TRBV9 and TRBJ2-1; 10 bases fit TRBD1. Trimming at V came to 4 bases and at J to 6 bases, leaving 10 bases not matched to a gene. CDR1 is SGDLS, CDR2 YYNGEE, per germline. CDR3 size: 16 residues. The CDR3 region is CASSLPGTGEINEQFF. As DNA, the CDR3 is TGTGCCAGCAGCCTGCCCGGGACAGGGGAAATCAATGAGCAGTTCTTC.

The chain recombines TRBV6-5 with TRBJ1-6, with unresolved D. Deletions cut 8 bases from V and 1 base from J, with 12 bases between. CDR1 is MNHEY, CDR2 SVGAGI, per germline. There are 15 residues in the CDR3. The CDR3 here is CASRRTGSYNSPLHF. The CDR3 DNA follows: TGTGCCAGCCGGAGGACCGGATCCTATAATTCACCCCTCCACTTT.

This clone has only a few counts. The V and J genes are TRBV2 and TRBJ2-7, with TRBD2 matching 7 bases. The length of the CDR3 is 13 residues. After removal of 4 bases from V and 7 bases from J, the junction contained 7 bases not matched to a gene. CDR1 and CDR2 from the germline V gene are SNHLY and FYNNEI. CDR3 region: CASSGGGRLEQYF. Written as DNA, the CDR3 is TGTGCCAGCAGTGGGGGGGGAAGACTGGAGCAGTACTTC. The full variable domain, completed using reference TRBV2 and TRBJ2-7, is EPEVTQTPSHQVTQMGQEVILRCVPISNHLYFYWYRQILGQKVEFLVSFYNNEISEKSEIFDDQFSVERPDGSNFTLKIRSTKLEDSAMYFCASSGGGRLEQYFGPGTRLTVT.

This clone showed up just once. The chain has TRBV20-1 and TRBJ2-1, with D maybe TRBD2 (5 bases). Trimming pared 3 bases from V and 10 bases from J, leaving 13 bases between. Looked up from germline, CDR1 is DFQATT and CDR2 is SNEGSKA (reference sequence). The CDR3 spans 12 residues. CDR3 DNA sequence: TGCAGTGCTAGTGGGCAGCGGCGAGAGCAGTTCTTC. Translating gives CSASGQRREQFF.

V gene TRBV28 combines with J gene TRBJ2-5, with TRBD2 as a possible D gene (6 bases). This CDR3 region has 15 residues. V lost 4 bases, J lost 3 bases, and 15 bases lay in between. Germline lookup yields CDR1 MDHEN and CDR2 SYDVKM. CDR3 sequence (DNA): TGTGCCAGCAGTTCCGGCTCGGCGGGAAAAGAGACCCAGTACTTC. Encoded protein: CASSSGSAGKETQYF.

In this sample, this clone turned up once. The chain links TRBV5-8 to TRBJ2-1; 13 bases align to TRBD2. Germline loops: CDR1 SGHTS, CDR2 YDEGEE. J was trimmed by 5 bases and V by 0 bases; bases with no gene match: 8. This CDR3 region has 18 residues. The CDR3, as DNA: TGTGCCAGCAGCTTGGTGACTAGCGGGAGGAGTGAGAACAATGAGCAGTTCTTC. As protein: CASSLVTSGRSENNEQFF. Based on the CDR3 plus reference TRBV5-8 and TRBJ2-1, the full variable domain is EAGVTQSPTHLIKTRGQQATLRCSPISGHTSVYWYQQALGLGLQFLLWYDEGEERNRGNFPPRFSGRQFPNYSSELNVNALELEDSALYLCASSLVTSGRSENNEQFFGPGTRLTVL.

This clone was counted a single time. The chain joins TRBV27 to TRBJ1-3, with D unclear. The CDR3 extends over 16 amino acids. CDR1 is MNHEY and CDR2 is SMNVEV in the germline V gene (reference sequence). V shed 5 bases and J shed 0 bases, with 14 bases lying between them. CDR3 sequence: CASSPTDGSSGNTIYF. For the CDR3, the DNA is TGTGCCAGCAGTCCGACGGACGGGAGCTCTGGAAACACCATATATTTT.

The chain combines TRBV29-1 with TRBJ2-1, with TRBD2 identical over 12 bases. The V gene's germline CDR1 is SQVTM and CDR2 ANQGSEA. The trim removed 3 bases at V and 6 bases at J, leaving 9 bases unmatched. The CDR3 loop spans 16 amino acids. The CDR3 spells CSVELPGLAGFNEQFF. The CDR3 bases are TGCAGCGTTGAGTTACCGGGACTAGCGGGTTTCAATGAGCAGTTCTTC.

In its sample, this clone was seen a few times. The DNA of the CDR3 is TGTGCCACCAGCAGAGACATAGGCGGCGGGCAGTACTTC. This sequence encodes CATSRDIGGGQYF. V gene TRBV15 combines with J gene TRBJ2-7, with no clear D. This CDR3 has 13 residues. Between the trimmed V and J ends, which lost 0 bases and 9 bases, there was a span of 12 bases. Per the germline V gene, CDR1 is LNHNV and CDR2 is YYDKDF (reference sequence). Full variable domain (rest looked up from reference TRBV15 and TRBJ2-7): DAMVIQNPRYQVTQFGKPVTLSCSQTLNHNVMYWYQQKSSQAPKLLFHYYDKDFNNEADTPDNFQSRRPNTSFCFLDIRSPGLGDTAMYLCATSRDIGGGQYFGPGTRLTVT.

The CDR3 nucleotides are TGTGCCAGCAGTCCTAACACTGAAGCTTTCTTT. Its protein is CASSPNTEAFF. The J gene is TRBJ1-1, the V gene TRBV2; D is uncertain. From germline, CDR1 is SNHLY and CDR2 FYNNEI. Between the trimmed V and J ends, which lost 5 bases and 2 bases, there was a span of 3 bases. The CDR3 covers 11 residues. The whole variable domain, filled in from reference TRBV2 and TRBJ1-1, reads EPEVTQTPSHQVTQMGQEVILRCVPISNHLYFYWYRQILGQKVEFLVSFYNNEISEKSEIFDDQFSVERPDGSNFTLKIRSTKLEDSAMYFCASSPNTEAFFGQGTRLTVV.

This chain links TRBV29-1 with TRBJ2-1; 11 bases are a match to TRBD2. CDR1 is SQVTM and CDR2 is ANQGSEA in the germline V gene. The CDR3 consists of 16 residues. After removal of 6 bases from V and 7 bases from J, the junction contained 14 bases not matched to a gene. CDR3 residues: CSVEGLLAGDQNEQFF. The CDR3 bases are TGCAGCGTCGAGGGGCTACTAGCGGGAGATCAAAATGAGCAGTTCTTC.

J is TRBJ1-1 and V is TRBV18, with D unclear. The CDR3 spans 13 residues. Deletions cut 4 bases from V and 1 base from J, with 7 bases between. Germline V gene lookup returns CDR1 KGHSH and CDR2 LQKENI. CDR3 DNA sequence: TGTGCCAGCTCACGCGGCGGGAACACTGAAGCTTTCTTT. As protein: CASSRGGNTEAFF.

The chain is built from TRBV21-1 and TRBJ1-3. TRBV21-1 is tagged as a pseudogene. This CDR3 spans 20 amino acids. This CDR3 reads CASNKRRRDSTIGSGNTIYF. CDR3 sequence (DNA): TGTGCCAGCAACAAACGACGGCGGGACTCAACGATCGGCTCTGGAAACACCATATATTTT.

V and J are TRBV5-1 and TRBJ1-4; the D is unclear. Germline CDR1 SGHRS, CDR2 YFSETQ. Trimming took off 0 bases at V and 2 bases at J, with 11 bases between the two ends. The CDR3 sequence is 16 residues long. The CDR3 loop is CASSLVGVVTNEKLFF. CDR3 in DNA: TGCGCCAGCAGCTTGGTCGGGGTCGTTACTAATGAAAAACTGTTTTTT.

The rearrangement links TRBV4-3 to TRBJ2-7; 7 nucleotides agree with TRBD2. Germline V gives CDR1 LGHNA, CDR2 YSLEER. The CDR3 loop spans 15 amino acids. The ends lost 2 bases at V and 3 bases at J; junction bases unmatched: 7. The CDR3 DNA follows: TGCGCCAGCAGCCAAATGACTAGCTCTATCTACGAGCAGTACTTC. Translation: CASSQMTSSIYEQYF.

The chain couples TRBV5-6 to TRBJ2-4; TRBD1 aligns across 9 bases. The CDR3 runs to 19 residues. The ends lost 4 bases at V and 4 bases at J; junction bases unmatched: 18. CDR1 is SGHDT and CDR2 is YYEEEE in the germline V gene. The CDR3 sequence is CASSPPPGQGGSLKNIQYF. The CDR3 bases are TGTGCCAGCAGCCCCCCCCCGGGACAGGGAGGCTCTTTGAAAAACATTCAGTACTTC.

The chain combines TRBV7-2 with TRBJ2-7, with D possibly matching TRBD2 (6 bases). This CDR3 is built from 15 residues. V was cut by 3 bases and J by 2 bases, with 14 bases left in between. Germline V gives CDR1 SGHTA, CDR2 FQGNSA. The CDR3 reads CASSFTRTTPYEQYF. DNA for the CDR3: TGTGCCAGCAGCTTCACTCGGACTACACCCTACGAGCAGTACTTC. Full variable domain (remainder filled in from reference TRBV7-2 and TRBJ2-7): GAGVSQSPSNKVTEKGKDVELRCDPISGHTALYWYRQSLGQGLEFLIYFQGNSAPDKSGLPSDRFSAERTGGSVSTLTIQRTQQEDSAVYLCASSFTRTTPYEQYFGPGTRLTVT.